The sequence of this T cell receptor beta chain was determined in a study of T cell repertoires in cytomegalovirus infection. On the study more broadly: Evidence of both CMV infection and a matching HLA type came from public TCR beta signatures.

V was clipped by 5 bases and J by 3 bases; unmatched bases: 6. Per the germline V gene, CDR1 is MNHEY and CDR2 is SMNVEV (reference sequence). This CDR3 has 15 amino acids. About this clonotype itself: Its antigen is unknown.

Overall study findings and caveats: HLA-C-restricted CMV clonotypes gave the most frequent clonotype in two of eight donors.

TCRdb re-called the reads through MiXCR, storing one row per CDR3 protein. There are around 530,000 distinct CDR3 sequences in the sample; more than 25% occur only once, and 13% lies in the top ten. The sequenced sample consisted of PBMCs. The chain joins TRBV27 to TRBJ2-7; 11 bases are a match to TRBD2. This receptor was taken from a human donor in good health (CMV status not recorded). Some clones in this sample may be carry-over from other donors' samples. CDR3 region: CASSILAGAHYEQYF. The DNA of the CDR3 is TGTGCCAGCAGTATACTAGCGGGAGCCCACTACGAGCAGTACTTC.